This is a list of T cell receptor beta chains from one sample in a study of cytomegalovirus exposure and HLA in healthy donors. Sequenced by immunoSEQ multiplex PCR; TCRdb stores in-frame clones only, minus some. The repertoire holds roughly 100,000 clones, with about 80% as singletons. The sequencing input was PBMCs. The source of these receptors is a man aged 35 to 55 in good health and CMV-seropositive. Both conserved end residues are part of each CDR3. D genes are given only for firm matches. Where a row states a size, it is once, few, many or the class of an expanded clone; other rows omit it.

clone_size	d_call	v_call	j_call	cdr3_aa	cdr3_nt
NA	NA	TRBV7-2	TRBJ1-6	CASSLGSFGISPLHF	TGTGCCAGCAGCTTAGGTTCCTTCGGGATCTCACCCCTCCACTTT
NA	NA	TRBV5-4	TRBJ2-7	CASSPLGGALQPQYF	TGTGCCAGCAGCCCATTGGGTGGGGCCTTACAACCCCAGTACTTC
NA	TRBD2	TRBV27	TRBJ2-7	CASSLKRGYYEQYF	TGTGCCAGCAGTTTAAAGCGGGGCTACTACGAGCAGTACTTC
NA	TRBD1	TRBV7-9	TRBJ1-2	CASIASGTELNYGYTF	TGTGCCAGCATTGCTTCGGGGACAGAGTTAAACTATGGCTACACCTTC
NA	NA	TRBV29-1	TRBJ2-4	CSALQVAKNSQYF	TGCAGTGCCCTACAGGTAGCCAAAAACAGTCAGTACTTC
many	NA	TRBV11-2	TRBJ2-7	CASSAPGLGYEQYF	TGTGCCAGCAGCGCACCGGGACTTGGCTACGAGCAGTACTTC
NA	NA	TRBV29-1	TRBJ2-6	CSVEGLTGNGLTF	TGCAGCGTTGAAGGCCTGACAGGTAACGGCCTGACTTTC
NA	NA	TRBV11-3	TRBJ2-1	CASSLLRIPEQFF	TGTGCCAGCAGCTTATTGAGGATTCCTGAGCAGTTCTTC
NA	NA	TRBV19	TRBJ2-1	CASSIDGGIHNEQFF	TGTGCCAGTAGTATAGATGGCGGAATCCACAATGAGCAGTTCTTC
NA	TRBD1	TRBV27	TRBJ1-5	CASSQSWDRDNQPQHF	TGTGCCAGCAGTCAGTCCTGGGACAGGGACAATCAGCCCCAGCATTTT
once	NA	TRBV9	TRBJ2-6	CAGWPQRYSSGANGLTF	TGTGCCGGTTGGCCCCAGCGTTATTCCTCTGGGGCCAACGGCCTGACTTTC